This paragraph reports one TCR beta chain. The CDR3 is 16 residues long. Germline V CDR1 and CDR2: PRHDT, FYEKMQ (reference sequence). The V gene lost 1 base and the J gene lost 3 bases, with 15 bases spanning the gap. The source of the sample is a study of blood T cell repertoires in COVID-19. Study in general: Acute-phase and convalescent COVID-19 samples originated in the United States, Italy and Spain.

The assay was immunoSEQ multiplex PCR, and TCRdb's table has in-frame clones only and misses some. Seen here are roughly 670,000 clones, just under 90% observed once, and the top ten hold 0.2% to 0.3%. The sequence was collected from a woman aged 18-30 years with acute or convalescent COVID-19. The sample was peripheral blood. The chain carries TRBV13 and TRBJ1-2; D unclear. The CDR3 bases are TGTGCCAGCAGCTTAGAAGGGCAGAGAGGGCACTATGGCTACACCTTC. This encodes CASSLEGQRGHYGYTF.